This T cell receptor (beta chain) was recovered during a study of CD8+CD57+ T cells in acquired aplastic anemia. Turning to the study itself: The sorted CD4+ and CD8+ cells yielded an average approximately 3 ug of DNA. Study-wide results and caveats: Between patients and controls, about 30 CD8+ CDR3 sequences were found in common.

As for this clonotype: As yet, its antigen is unknown. The junction and the germline gene differ at one end; a read error may be behind it.

The germline V gene has CDR1 LNHNV and CDR2 YYDKDF (reference sequence). The CDR3 runs to 9 residues. CD8+CD57+ cell expansion, shown by flow cytometry, had occurred in the patients selected for sequencing. With no exception, the patients had severe acquired aplastic anemia. TCR beta VDJ and CDR3 profiling used genomic DNA as template. Using its own MiXCR run on the reads, TCRdb lists one record per CDR3 protein. The top ten hold 0.75% to 0.95% of the sample, which has just over 450,000 distinct CDR3 sequences, roughly a third seen once. The gene calls are TRBV15 and TRBJ2-5; no reliable D call. Sequencing was done on a sample of sorted CD4+, CD8+, or CD8+CD57+ T cells (not recorded which) from PBMCs. The clonotype was recovered from a human donor with aplastic anemia. The CDR3 DNA sequence: TGTGCCACCAGCAGAGATCAGGACTTC. Its protein is CATSRDQDF.